One TCR beta chain is described in this entry. This record comes from a study of blood T cell repertoires in COVID-19. Sequencing was performed with immunoSEQ multiplex PCR; in TCRdb, only in-frame clones are kept and a portion is missing. The sample lists roughly 200,000 clones, roughly 85% occurring once. Germline V gives CDR1 SQVTM, CDR2 ANQGSEA. The V and J ends lost 6 bases and 4 bases respectively, with 18 bases between them. This CDR3 has 14 residues. The sample was PBMCs or T cells enriched from blood (not recorded which). The receptor was isolated from a man aged 35 to 55 who had recovered from COVID-19. The gene calls are TRBV29-1 and TRBJ1-2, with a possible D match to TRBD1 (6 bases). The CDR3 sequence: CSVATGTGPYGYTF. The CDR3 coding sequence is TGCAGCGTGGCCACAGGGACGGGCCCCTATGGCTACACCTTC.